This TCR beta chain derives from a study of neurological immune-mediated disorders. Points from the study as a whole: The multiple sclerosis repertoire cluster was not associated with any clinical or MRI feature.

This clonotype was picked up many times. The antigen remains undetermined. The cDNA was produced through 5'RACE with 10-nucleotide random UMIs. TCRdb analysed the 5' RACE reads with MiXCR anew, one entry per CDR3 protein. The sample yields tens of thousands of distinct CDR3 sequences, around 3.9% seen once. The CDR3 is made up of 18 amino acids. The V gene's germline CDR1 is MGHRA and CDR2 YSYEKL. V lost 0 bases to trimming and J lost 3 bases; unmatched junction nucleotides: 11. The sample taken for sequencing was PBMCs. The chain is built from TRBV4-1 and TRBJ1-5; 7 positions match TRBD1. This TCR derives from a man in his thirties or forties with multiple sclerosis. CDR3 in amino acids: CASSQELTGKSSNQPQHF. CDR3 in DNA: TGCGCCAGCAGCCAAGAATTGACAGGGAAAAGTTCCAATCAGCCCCAGCATTTT.